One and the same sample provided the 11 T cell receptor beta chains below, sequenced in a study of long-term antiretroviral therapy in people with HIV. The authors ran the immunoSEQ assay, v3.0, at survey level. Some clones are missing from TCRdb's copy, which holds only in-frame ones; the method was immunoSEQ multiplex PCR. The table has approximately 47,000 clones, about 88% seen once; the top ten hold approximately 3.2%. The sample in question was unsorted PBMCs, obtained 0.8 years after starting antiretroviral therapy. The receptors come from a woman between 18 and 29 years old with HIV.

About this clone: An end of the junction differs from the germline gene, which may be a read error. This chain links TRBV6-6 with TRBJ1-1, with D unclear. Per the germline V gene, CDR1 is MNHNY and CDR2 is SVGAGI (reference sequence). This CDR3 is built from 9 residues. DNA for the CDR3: TGTGCCAGCAGTTACTCAGTGGTCTTT. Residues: CASSYSVVF.

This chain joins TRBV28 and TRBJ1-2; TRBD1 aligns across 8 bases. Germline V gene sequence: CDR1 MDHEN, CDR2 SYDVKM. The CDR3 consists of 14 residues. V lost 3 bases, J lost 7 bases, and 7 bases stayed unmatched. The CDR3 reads CASSFTGQASGYTF. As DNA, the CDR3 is TGTGCCAGCAGTTTTACGGGACAGGCTTCTGGCTACACCTTC.

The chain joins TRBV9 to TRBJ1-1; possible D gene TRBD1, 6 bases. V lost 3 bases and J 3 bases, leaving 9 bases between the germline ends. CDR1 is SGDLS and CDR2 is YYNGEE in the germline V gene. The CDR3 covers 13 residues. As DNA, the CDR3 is TGTGCCAGCAGCGGCCGGGGGCACACTGAAGCTTTCTTT. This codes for CASSGRGHTEAFF. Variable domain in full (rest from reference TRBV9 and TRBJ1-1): DSGVTQTPKHLITATGQRVTLRCSPRSGDLSVYWYQQSLDQGLQFLIQYYNGEERAKGNILERFSAQQFPDLHSELNLSSLELGDSALYFCASSGRGHTEAFFGQGTRLTVV.

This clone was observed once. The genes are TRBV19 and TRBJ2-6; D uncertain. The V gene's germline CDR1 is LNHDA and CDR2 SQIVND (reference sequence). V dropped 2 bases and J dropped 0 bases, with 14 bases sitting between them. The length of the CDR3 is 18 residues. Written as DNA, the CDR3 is TGTGCCAGTAGTATATTCGTCAGTCTATTCTCTGGGGCCAACGTCCTGACTTTC. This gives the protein CASSIFVSLFSGANVLTF.

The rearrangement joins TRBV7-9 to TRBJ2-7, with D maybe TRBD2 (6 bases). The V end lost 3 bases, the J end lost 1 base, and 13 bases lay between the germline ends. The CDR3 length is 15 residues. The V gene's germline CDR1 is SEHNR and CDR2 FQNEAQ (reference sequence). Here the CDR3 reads CASSFRDWGSYEQYF. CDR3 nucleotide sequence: TGTGCCAGCAGCTTTCGGGACTGGGGATCCTACGAGCAGTACTTC.

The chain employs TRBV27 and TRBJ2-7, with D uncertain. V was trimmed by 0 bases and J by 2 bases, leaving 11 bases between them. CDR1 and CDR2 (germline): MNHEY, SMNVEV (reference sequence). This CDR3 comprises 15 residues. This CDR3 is CASSLSWGYPYEQYF. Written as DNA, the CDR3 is TGTGCCAGCAGTTTATCGTGGGGTTACCCCTACGAGCAGTACTTC.

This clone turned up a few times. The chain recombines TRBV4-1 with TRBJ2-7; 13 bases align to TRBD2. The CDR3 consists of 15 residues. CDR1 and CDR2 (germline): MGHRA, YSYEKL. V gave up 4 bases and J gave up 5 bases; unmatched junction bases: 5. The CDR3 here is CASSLRLAGGHEQYF. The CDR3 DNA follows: TGCGCCAGCAGCCTCAGACTAGCGGGAGGCCACGAGCAGTACTTC.

CDR3 sequence: CASSRSDSLSYEQYF. The CDR3 DNA reads TGTGCCAGCAGCCGCTCGGACAGCCTCTCCTACGAGCAGTACTTC. V gene TRBV7-2 combines with J gene TRBJ2-7; D perhaps matches TRBD1 (6 bases). Germline CDR1 reads SGHTA; CDR2 reads FQGNSA. The CDR3 has 15 amino acids. The V gene lost 5 bases and the J gene lost 0 bases, with 14 bases spanning the gap.

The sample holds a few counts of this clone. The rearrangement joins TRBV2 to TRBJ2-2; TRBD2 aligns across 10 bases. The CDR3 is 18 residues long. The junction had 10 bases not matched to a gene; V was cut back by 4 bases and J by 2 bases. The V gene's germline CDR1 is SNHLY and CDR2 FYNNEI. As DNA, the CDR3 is TGTGCCAGCAGTGGAGGCCTAGCGGGAGACTTAAACACCGGGGAGCTGTTTTTT. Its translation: CASSGGLAGDLNTGELFF.

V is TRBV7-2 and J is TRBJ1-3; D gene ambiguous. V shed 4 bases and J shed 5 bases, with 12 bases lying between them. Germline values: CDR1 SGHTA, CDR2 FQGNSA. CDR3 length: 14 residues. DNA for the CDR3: TGTGCCAGCAGCTCCGGGAGTACGCGAAACACCATATATTTT. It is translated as CASSSGSTRNTIYF.

The CDR3 loop reads CASSDSGSGRKGGNEQFF. The CDR3 nucleotides read TGTGCCAGCAGTGACTCAGGTAGCGGGAGAAAGGGAGGCAATGAGCAGTTCTTC. This chain connects TRBV6-4 to TRBJ2-1; 9 bases map to TRBD2. V dropped 0 bases and J dropped 6; count of bases not matched to a gene: 12. Germline lookup yields CDR1 MRHNA and CDR2 SNTAGT. The CDR3 runs 18 residues.